The rows below give T cell receptor beta chains drawn from one sample of a study of T cell repertoires in cytomegalovirus infection. One entry per CDR3 protein results from TCRdb running MiXCR on the reads. Of about 740,000 distinct CDR3 sequences in the sample, about a third were seen once. Sequenced: PBMCs. These receptors all come from a human donor in good health (CMV status not recorded). Some clones in this sample may be carry-over from other donors' samples. The CDR3 runs from the conserved cysteine through the conserved F or W. D genes are given only for firm matches. For some rows the clone size is stated as once, few or many, or as a class when expanded; others skip it.

j_gene	v_gene	abundance	d_gene	CDR3aa	CDR3nt
TRBJ2-3	TRBV10-3	-	-	CAISETGSTDTQYF	TGTGCCATCAGTGAAACAGGAAGCACAGATACGCAGTATTTT
TRBJ2-2	TRBV28	-	-	CASSPPSDTGELFF	TGTGCCAGCAGTCCCCCATCTGACACCGGGGAGCTGTTTTTT
TRBJ2-1	TRBV7-2	-	-	CASSMGSIRDEQFF	TGTGCCAGCAGCATGGGTAGTATTAGGGATGAGCAGTTCTTC
TRBJ2-3	TRBV7-6	many	-	CASSWTPGAVSAQYF	TGTGCCAGCAGCTGGACCCCCGGGGCCGTTTCCGCGCAGTATTTT
TRBJ2-3	TRBV7-6	-	TRBD2	CASSQRGDTQYF	TGTGCCAGCAGCCAGCGGGGGGATACGCAGTATTTT
TRBJ2-7	TRBV7-2	many	TRBD1	CASSFGTGASYEQYF	TGTGCCAGCAGCTTCGGGACAGGGGCTTCCTACGAGCAGTACTTC
TRBJ1-2	TRBV18	-	TRBD1	CASSPRGQGMDGYTF	TGTGCCAGCTCACCAAGGGGACAGGGTATGGATGGCTACACCTTC
TRBJ1-2	TRBV28	-	TRBD1	CASSRQGARKSYTF	TGTGCCAGCAGCAGACAGGGGGCGCGGAAAAGCTACACCTTC
TRBJ1-5	TRBV7-2	many	TRBD1	CASSRQGNSNQPQHF	TGTGCCAGCAGCCGACAGGGGAATAGCAATCAGCCCCAGCATTTT
TRBJ1-1	TRBV28	-	-	CASSSRTLPVGGAFF	TGTGCCAGCAGTTCACGGACTCTCCCGGTGGGTGGAGCTTTCTTT
TRBJ2-1	TRBV7-3	-	TRBD2	CASSRSGGAGNEQFF	TGTGCCAGCAGCCGTAGCGGGGGGGCGGGCAATGAGCAGTTCTTC
TRBJ1-2	TRBV7-9	-	-	CASRPNREGGYGYTF	TGTGCCAGCAGACCCAACAGGGAAGGGGGCTATGGCTACACCTTC
TRBJ2-2	TRBV10-3	-	TRBD1	CAISARGGLTGQNTGELFF	TGTGCCATCAGTGCAAGGGGCGGTCTGACAGGGCAGAACACCGGGGAGCTGTTTTTT
TRBJ2-2	TRBV11-1	few	TRBD2	CASSATLTSGRRTGELFF	TGTGCCAGCAGCGCAACATTGACTAGCGGGAGAAGGACCGGGGAGCTGTTTTTT
TRBJ2-5	TRBV11-2	few	-	CASSFSPGGSYQETQYF	TGTGCCAGCAGCTTCTCCCCAGGGGGGTCCTACCAAGAGACCCAGTACTTC
TRBJ2-7	TRBV28	many	-	CASSFFVGRADEQYF	TGTGCCAGCAGTTTTTTCGTGGGCAGGGCTGACGAGCAGTACTTC
TRBJ2-7	TRBV12-3/TRBV12-4	many	-	CASRYSASSYEQYF	TGTGCCAGCAGATATTCAGCGTCCTCCTACGAGCAGTACTTC
TRBJ1-2	TRBV28	-	-	CASSLTKGERGGYTF	TGTGCCAGCAGTTTAACCAAGGGGGAAAGAGGTGGCTACACCTTC
TRBJ1-1	TRBV7-9	-	-	CASSPPGRITNTEAFF	TGTGCCAGCAGCCCTCCCGGGCGGATAACGAACACTGAAGCTTTCTTT
TRBJ1-6	TRBV6-1	few	-	CASSDPYGAYNSPLHF	TGTGCCAGCAGTGATCCTTACGGGGCCTATAATTCACCCCTCCACTTT
TRBJ2-2	TRBV28	-	-	CASGMTRYTGELFF	TGTGCCAGCGGAATGACTCGTTACACCGGGGAGCTGTTTTTT
TRBJ2-5	TRBV6-6	-	TRBD2	CSSSRRIAGDQETQYF	TGTTCCAGCAGTCGCCGGATAGCGGGGGATCAAGAGACCCAGTACTTC
TRBJ2-1	TRBV29-1	-	-	CSVERGLGGNEQFF	TGCAGCGTTGAAAGAGGACTGGGGGGCAATGAGCAGTTCTTC
TRBJ2-1	TRBV7-6	many	TRBD1	CASSLGGQYNEQFF	TGTGCCAGCAGCTTAGGGGGACAGTACAATGAGCAGTTCTTC
TRBJ1-5	TRBV19	-	-	CASSAVWGGQPQHF	TGTGCCAGTAGTGCAGTCTGGGGAGGGCAGCCCCAGCATTTT
TRBJ2-6	TRBV28	few	-	CASSLRGTSGANVLTF	TGTGCCAGCAGTTTAAGGGGGACTTCTGGGGCCAACGTCCTGACTTTC
TRBJ1-2	TRBV7-9	many	-	CASMMGGYGYTF	TGTGCCAGCATGATGGGGGGGTATGGCTACACCTTC
TRBJ2-3	TRBV2	-	TRBD2	CASSVAGGADTQYF	TGTGCCAGCAGTGTAGCGGGGGGAGCAGATACGCAGTATTTT
TRBJ1-5	TRBV27	once	-	CASSFLGQVDQPQHF	TGTGCCAGCAGTTTTCTAGGGCAGGTCGATCAGCCCCAGCATTTT
TRBJ1-2	TRBV28	-	-	CASSPNAQQGYTF	TGTGCCAGCAGCCCTAACGCCCAGCAGGGCTACACCTTC
TRBJ2-7	TRBV10-3	few	-	CAISEDIYEQYF	TGTGCCATCAGTGAGGATATCTACGAGCAGTACTTC
TRBJ2-7	TRBV7-2	many	-	CASSLKSSYEQYF	TGTGCCAGCAGCTTAAAGAGCTCCTACGAGCAGTACTTC